Listed below are T cell receptor beta chains from one sample, sequenced in a study of T cell changes during pregnancy in multiple sclerosis. TCRdb's copy holds only in-frame clones and misses some; the assay was immunoSEQ multiplex PCR. The repertoire includes some 50,000 clones, about 90% of them detected once, and approximately 1.5% sits in the top ten. This specimen consisted of peripheral blood, obtained in the first trimester of pregnancy. These receptor sequences come from a female donor in good health, enrolled as a control in a pregnancy study. CDR3s include the opening cysteine and the closing phenylalanine or tryptophan. The order of the fields is J gene, V gene, clone size, CDR3 length, D gene, CDR3 DNA, CDR3 protein. A D gene is named only where the DNA matches it firmly. Clone size, where shown, is once, few, many, or a class for clones that have expanded.

J gene: TRBJ2-3; V gene: TRBV14; clone size: few; CDR3 length: 19; D gene: .; CDR3 DNA: TGTGCCAGCAGCCAAGATACTCCCCTCGGAGGGGCCAGCACAGATACGCAGTATTTT; CDR3 protein: CASSQDTPLGGASTDTQYF
J gene: TRBJ1-5; V gene: TRBV6-1; clone size: .; CDR3 length: 14; D gene: .; CDR3 DNA: TGTGCCAGCAGTCAACAGGTTGGGCAGTGGCCCCAGCATTTT; CDR3 protein: CASSQQVGQWPQHF
J gene: TRBJ2-1; V gene: TRBV10-3; clone size: .; CDR3 length: 11; D gene: .; CDR3 DNA: TGTGCCATCAGTGGAGAAAATGAGCAGTTCTTC; CDR3 protein: CAISGENEQFF
J gene: TRBJ2-5; V gene: TRBV20-1; clone size: .; CDR3 length: 10; D gene: .; CDR3 DNA: TGCAGTGCCCCCCGAGAGACCCAGTACTTC; CDR3 protein: CSAPRETQYF
J gene: TRBJ1-2; V gene: TRBV18; clone size: .; CDR3 length: 15; D gene: TRBD1; CDR3 DNA: TGTGCCAGCTCACCAGGGACAGGGGGCTACTATGGCTACACCTTC; CDR3 protein: CASSPGTGGYYGYTF
J gene: TRBJ1-6; V gene: TRBV6-5; clone size: .; CDR3 length: 16; D gene: .; CDR3 DNA: TGTGCCAGCAGTTATGAAAGTGGGGTAGGAGGTTCACCCCTCCACTTT; CDR3 protein: CASSYESGVGGSPLHF
J gene: TRBJ2-1; V gene: TRBV6-5; clone size: .; CDR3 length: 14; D gene: .; CDR3 DNA: TGTGCCAGCAGTTACTCTGGCGGGCTCAATGAGCAGTTCTTC; CDR3 protein: CASSYSGGLNEQFF
J gene: TRBJ2-1; V gene: TRBV4-2; clone size: .; CDR3 length: 15; D gene: .; CDR3 DNA: TGTGCCAGCAGCCAAGAGGGCTATTTTTACAATGAGCAGTTCTTC; CDR3 protein: CASSQEGYFYNEQFF
J gene: TRBJ2-1; V gene: TRBV5-8; clone size: .; CDR3 length: 16; D gene: TRBD2; CDR3 DNA: TGTGCCAGCAGCCCCAGACTAGCGGCGGGACGGGGTGAGCAGTTCTTC; CDR3 protein: CASSPRLAAGRGEQFF
J gene: TRBJ2-1; V gene: TRBV5-1; clone size: once; CDR3 length: 19; D gene: TRBD2; CDR3 DNA: TGCGCCAGCAGCTTAGCCGGGACTAGCGGGACGTCCTTTTACAATGAGCAGTTCTTC; CDR3 protein: CASSLAGTSGTSFYNEQFF
J gene: TRBJ2-7; V gene: TRBV27; clone size: .; CDR3 length: 14; D gene: TRBD1; CDR3 DNA: TGTGCCAGCAGGGCACAGGGGGATTCCTACGAGCAGTACTTC; CDR3 protein: CASRAQGDSYEQYF
J gene: TRBJ1-1; V gene: TRBV4-1; clone size: .; CDR3 length: 15; D gene: .; CDR3 DNA: TGCGCCAGCAGCCAAGATACGGGGGGGGGCGCTGAAGCTTTCTTT; CDR3 protein: CASSQDTGGGAEAFF
J gene: TRBJ1-2; V gene: TRBV13; clone size: .; CDR3 length: 14; D gene: TRBD1; CDR3 DNA: TGTGCCACCGCGGCGGGACAGGGGGCGGATGGCTACACCTTC; CDR3 protein: CATAAGQGADGYTF
J gene: TRBJ2-7; V gene: TRBV5-6; clone size: .; CDR3 length: 12; D gene: .; CDR3 DNA: TGTGCCAGCAGCTACAGCTCCTACGAGCAGTACTTC; CDR3 protein: CASSYSSYEQYF